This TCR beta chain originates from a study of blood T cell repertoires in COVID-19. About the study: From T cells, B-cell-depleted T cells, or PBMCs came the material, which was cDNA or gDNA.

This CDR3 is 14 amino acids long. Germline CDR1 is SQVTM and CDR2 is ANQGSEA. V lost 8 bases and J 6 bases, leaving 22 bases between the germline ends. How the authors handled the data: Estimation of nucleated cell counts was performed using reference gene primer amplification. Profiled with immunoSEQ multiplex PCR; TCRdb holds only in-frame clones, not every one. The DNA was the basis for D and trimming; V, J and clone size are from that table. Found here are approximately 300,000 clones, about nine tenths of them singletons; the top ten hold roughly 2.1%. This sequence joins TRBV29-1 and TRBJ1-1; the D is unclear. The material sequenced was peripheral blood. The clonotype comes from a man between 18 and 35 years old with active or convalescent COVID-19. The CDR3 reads CSSSFTGGKAEAFF. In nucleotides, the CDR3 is TGCAGCTCTTCCTTTACTGGAGGGAAGGCTGAAGCTTTCTTT. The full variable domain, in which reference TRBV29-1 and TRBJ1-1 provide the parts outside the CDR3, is SAVISQKPSRDICQRGTSLTIQCQVDSQVTMMFWYRQQPGQSLTLIATANQGSEATYESGFVIDKFPISRPNLTFSTLTVSNMSPEDSSIYLCSSSFTGGKAEAFFGQGTRLTVV.